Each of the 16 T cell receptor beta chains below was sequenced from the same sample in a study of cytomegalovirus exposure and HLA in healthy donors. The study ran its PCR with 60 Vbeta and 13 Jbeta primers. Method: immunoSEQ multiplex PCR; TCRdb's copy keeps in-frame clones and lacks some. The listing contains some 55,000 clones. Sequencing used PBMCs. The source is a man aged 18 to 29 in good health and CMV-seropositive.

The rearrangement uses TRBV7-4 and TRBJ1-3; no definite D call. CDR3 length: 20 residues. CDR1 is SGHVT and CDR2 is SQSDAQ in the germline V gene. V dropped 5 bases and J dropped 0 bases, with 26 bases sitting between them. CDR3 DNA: TGTGCCAGCAGCCAAGAACTGACACGTCCAGCTTCGGTCTCTGGAAACACCATATATTTT. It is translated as CASSQELTRPASVSGNTIYF.

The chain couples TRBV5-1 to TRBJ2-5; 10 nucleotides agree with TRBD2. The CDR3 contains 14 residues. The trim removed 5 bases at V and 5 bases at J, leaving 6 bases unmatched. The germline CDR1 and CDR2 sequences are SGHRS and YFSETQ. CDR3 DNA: TGCGCCAGCAGACTAGCGGGAAGGAGTGAGACCCAGTACTTC. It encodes CASRLAGRSETQYF.

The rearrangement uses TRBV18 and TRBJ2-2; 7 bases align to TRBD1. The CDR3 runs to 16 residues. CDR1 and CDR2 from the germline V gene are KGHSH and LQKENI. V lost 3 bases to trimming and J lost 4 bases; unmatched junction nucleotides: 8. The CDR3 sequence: CASSPDRTGVTGELFF. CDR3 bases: TGTGCCAGCTCACCTGACAGAACAGGGGTCACCGGGGAGCTGTTTTTT.

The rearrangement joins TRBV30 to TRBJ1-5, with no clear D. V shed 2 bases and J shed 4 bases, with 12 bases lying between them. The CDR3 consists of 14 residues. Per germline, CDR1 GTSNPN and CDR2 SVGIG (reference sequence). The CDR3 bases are TGTGCCTGGAGTTTCTCCAGGCTTAATCAGCCCCAGCATTTT. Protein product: CAWSFSRLNQPQHF.

The CDR3 here is CASTRAVSEPEAFF. CDR3 DNA sequence: TGTGCCAGTACCAGGGCGGTATCAGAACCTGAAGCTTTCTTT. The V gene is TRBV19, the J gene TRBJ1-1; possible D gene TRBD1, 5 bases. The CDR3 runs 14 residues. Germline V lookup: CDR1 LNHDA, CDR2 SQIVND (reference sequence). The ends were cut back, 7 bases at V and 6 bases at J, with 18 bases in the middle.

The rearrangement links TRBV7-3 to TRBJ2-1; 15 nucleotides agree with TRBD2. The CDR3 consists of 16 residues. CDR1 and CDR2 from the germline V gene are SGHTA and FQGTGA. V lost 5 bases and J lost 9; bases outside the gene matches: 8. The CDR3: CASSQGTSGRLSEQFF. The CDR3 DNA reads TGTGCCAGCAGCCAAGGGACTAGCGGGAGGCTTTCTGAGCAGTTCTTC.

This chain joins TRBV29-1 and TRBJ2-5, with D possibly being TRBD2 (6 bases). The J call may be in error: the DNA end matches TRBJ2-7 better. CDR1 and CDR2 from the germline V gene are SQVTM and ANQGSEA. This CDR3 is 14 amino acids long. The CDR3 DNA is TGCAGCGCCCGAGGCGGGGATCCCTCCTACGAGCAGTACTTC. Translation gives CSARGGDPSYEQYF.

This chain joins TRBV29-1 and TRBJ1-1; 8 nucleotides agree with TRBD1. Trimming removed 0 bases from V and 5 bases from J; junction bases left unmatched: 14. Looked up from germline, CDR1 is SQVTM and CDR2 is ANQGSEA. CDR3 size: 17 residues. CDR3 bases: TGCAGCGTTGAAGATCCTTGGGGCGCAGGGGGCGAAACTGAAGCTTTCTTT. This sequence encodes CSVEDPWGAGGETEAFF.

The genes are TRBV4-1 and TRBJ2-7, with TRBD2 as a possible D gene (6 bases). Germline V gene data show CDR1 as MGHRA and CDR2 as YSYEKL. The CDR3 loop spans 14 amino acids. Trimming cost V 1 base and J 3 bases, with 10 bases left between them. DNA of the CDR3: TGCGCCAGCAGCCAAGCTGAGGGACTCTACGAGCAGTACTTC. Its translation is CASSQAEGLYEQYF.

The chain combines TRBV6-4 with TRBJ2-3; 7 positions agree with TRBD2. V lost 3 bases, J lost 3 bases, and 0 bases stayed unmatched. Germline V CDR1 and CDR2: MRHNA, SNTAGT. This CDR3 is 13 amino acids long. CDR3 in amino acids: CASSERETDTQYF. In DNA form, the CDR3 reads TGTGCCAGCAGTGAGCGGGAGACAGATACGCAGTATTTT.

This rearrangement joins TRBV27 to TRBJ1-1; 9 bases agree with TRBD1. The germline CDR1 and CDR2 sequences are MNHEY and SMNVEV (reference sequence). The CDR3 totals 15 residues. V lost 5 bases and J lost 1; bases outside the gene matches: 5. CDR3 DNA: TGTGCCAGCAGTACCACAGGGGGCGGGAACACTGAAGCTTTCTTT. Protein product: CASSTTGGGNTEAFF.

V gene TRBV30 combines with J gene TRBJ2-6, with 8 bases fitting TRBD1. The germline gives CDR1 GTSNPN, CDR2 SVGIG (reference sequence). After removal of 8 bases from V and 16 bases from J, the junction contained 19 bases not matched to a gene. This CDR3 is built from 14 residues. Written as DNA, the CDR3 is TGTGCCGGAAACACGGGACAGGTTGCCCCTTATCTGACTTTC. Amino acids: CAGNTGQVAPYLTF. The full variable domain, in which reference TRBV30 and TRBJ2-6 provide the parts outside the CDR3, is SQTIHQWPATLVQPVGSPLSLECTVEGTSNPNLYWYRQAAGRGLQLLFYSVGIGQISSEVPQNLSASRPQDRQFILSSKKLLLSDSGFYLCAGNTGQVAPYLTFGAGSRLTVL.

The CDR3 sequence is CASSLGGRGGEQFF. The CDR3 bases are TGCGCCAGCAGCTTAGGCGGGAGGGGGGGTGAGCAGTTCTTC. This chain uses TRBV5-1 with TRBJ2-1; 9 bases align to TRBD2. CDR1 is SGHRS and CDR2 is YFSETQ in the germline V gene. This CDR3 is built from 14 residues. The junction had 6 bases not matched to a gene; V was cut back by 2 bases and J by 9 bases.

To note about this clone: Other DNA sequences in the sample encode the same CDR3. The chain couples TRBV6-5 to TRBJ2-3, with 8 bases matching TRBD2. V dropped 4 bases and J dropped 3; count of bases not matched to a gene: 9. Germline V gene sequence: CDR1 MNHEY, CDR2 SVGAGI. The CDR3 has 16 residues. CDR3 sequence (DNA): TGTGCCAGCAGTTCCCGAGCGGGAGAGAGAACAGATACGCAGTATTTT. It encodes CASSSRAGERTDTQYF.

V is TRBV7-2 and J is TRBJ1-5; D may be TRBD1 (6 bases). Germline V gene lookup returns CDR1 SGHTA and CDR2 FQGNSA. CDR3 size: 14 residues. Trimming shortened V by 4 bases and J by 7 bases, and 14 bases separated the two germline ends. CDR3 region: CASSSQGRGQPQHF. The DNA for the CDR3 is TGTGCCAGCAGCTCACAGGGTAGAGGGCAGCCCCAGCATTTT.

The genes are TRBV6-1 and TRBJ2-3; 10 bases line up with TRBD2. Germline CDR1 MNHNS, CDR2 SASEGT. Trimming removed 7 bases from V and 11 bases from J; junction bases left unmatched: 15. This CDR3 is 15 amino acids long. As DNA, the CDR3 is TGTGCCAGCATGCCGCTAGCGGGAGATGGCCGCGAGCAGTATTTT. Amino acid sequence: CASMPLAGDGREQYF.